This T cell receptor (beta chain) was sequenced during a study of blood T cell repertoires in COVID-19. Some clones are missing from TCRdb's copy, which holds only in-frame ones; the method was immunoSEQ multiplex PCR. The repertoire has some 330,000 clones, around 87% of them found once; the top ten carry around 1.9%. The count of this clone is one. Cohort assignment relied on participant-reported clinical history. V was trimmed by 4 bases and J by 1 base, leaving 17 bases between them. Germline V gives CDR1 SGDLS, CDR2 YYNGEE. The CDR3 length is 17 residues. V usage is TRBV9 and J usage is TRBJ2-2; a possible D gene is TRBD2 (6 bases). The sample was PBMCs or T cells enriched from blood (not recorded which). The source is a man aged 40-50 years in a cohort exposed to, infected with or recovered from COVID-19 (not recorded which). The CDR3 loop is CASSRQGGTVNTGELFF. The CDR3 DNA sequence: TGTGCCAGCAGCCGACAAGGCGGGACTGTGAACACCGGGGAGCTGTTTTTT.